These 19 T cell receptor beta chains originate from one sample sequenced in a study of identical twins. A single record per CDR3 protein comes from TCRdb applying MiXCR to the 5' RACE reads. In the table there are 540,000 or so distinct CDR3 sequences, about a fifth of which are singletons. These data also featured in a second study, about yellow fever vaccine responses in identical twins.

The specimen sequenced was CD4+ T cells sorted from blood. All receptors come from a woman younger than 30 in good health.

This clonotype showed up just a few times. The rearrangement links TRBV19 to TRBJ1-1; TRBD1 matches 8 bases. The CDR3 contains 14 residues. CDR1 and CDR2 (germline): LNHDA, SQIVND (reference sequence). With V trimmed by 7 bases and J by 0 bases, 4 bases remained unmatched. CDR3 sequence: CASTVTGVNTEAFF. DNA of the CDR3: TGTGCCAGTACCGTGACAGGGGTGAACACTGAAGCTTTCTTT.

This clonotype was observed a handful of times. The CDR3 loop reads CATEYGYTGELFF. CDR3 nucleotide sequence: TGTGCCACCGAGTATGGGTACACCGGGGAGCTGTTTTTT. V gene TRBV15 combines with J gene TRBJ2-2; D remains unclear. Trimming cost V 8 bases and J 3 bases, with 10 bases left between them. There are 13 residues in the CDR3. Germline values: CDR1 LNHNV, CDR2 YYDKDF (reference sequence).

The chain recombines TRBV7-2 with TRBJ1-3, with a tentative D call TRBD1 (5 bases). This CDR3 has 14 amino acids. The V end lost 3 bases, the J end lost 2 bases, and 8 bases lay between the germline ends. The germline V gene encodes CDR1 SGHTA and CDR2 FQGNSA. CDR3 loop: CASSFPGAGNTIYF. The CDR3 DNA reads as TGTGCCAGCAGCTTCCCGGGGGCTGGAAACACCATATATTTT.

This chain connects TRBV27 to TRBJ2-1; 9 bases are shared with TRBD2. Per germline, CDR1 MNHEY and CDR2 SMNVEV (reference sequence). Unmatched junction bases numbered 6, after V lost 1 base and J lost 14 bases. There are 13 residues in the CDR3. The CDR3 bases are TGTGCCAGCAGTTTATGGTCGCGCGGGAGGGAGTTCTTC. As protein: CASSLWSRGREFF.

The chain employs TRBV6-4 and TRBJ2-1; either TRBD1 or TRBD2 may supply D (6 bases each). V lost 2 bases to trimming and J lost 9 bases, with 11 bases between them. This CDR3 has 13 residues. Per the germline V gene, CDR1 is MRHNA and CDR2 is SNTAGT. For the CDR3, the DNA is TGTGCCAGCAGTGACGGGGGGCTCGGTGAGCAGTTCTTC. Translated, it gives CASSDGGLGEQFF.

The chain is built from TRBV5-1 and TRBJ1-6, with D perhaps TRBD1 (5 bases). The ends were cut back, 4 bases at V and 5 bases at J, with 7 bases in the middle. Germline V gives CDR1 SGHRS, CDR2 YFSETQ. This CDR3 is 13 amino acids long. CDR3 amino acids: CASSPQDNSPLHF. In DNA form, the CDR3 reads TGCGCCAGCAGCCCACAGGATAATTCACCCCTCCACTTT. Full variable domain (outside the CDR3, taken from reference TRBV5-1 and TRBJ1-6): KAGVTQTPRYLIKTRGQQVTLSCSPISGHRSVSWYQQTPGQGLQFLFEYFSETQRNKGNFPGRFSGRQFSNSRSEMNVSTLELGDSALYLCASSPQDNSPLHFGNGTRLTVT.

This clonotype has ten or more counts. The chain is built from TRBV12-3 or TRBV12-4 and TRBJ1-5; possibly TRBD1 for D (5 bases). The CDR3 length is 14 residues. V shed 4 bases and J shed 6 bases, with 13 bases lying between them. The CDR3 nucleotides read TGTGCCAGCAGTTCCCTGGGGGGAGCTCAGCCCCAGCATTTT. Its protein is CASSSLGGAQPQHF.

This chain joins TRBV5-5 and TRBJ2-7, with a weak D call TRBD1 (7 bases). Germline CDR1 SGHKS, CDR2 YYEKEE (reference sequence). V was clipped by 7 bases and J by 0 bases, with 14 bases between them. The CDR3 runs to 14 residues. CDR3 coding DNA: TGTGCCAGCTCCAGGGGGGATAGCTCCTACGAGCAGTACTTC. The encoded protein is CASSRGDSSYEQYF.

The DNA of the CDR3 is TGCGCCAGCAGCTTGGCCGGGACTAGCGGGGGCTATGAGCAGTTCTTC. Translating it yields CASSLAGTSGGYEQFF. V and J are TRBV5-1 and TRBJ2-1; 14 bases map to TRBD2. V dropped 0 bases and J dropped 8; count of bases not matched to a gene: 4. The CDR3 length is 16 residues. Germline CDR1 reads SGHRS; CDR2 reads YFSETQ.

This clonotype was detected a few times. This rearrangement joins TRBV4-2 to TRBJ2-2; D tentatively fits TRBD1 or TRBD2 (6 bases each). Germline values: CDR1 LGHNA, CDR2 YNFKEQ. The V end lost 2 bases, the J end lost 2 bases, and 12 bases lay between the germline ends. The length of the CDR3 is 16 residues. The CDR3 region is CASSQIGGTNTGELFF. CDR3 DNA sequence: TGTGCCAGCAGCCAAATCGGCGGGACAAACACCGGGGAGCTGTTTTTT.

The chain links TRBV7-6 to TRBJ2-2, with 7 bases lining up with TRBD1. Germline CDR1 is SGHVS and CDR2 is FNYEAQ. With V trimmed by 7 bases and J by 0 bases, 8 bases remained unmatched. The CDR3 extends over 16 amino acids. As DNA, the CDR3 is TGTGCCAGCAACACACCTGGGACAGCGAACACCGGGGAGCTGTTTTTT. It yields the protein CASNTPGTANTGELFF.

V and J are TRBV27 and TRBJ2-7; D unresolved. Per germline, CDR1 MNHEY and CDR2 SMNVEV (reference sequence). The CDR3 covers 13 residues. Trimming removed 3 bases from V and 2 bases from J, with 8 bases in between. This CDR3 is CASSFKEPYEQYV. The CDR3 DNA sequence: TGTGCCAGCAGTTTCAAAGAACCCTACGAGCAGTACGTC.

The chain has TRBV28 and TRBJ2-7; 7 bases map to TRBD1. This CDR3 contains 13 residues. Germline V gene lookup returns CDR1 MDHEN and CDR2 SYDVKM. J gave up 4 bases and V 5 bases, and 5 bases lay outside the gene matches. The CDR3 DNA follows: TGTGCCAGCAGTGATGAACAGGGGTACGAGCAGTACGTC. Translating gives CASSDEQGYEQYV.

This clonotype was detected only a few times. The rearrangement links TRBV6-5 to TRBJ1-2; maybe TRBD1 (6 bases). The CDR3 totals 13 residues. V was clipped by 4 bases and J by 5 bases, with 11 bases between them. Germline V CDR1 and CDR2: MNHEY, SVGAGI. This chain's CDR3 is CASSFAQGYGYTF. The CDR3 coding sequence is TGTGCCAGCAGTTTCGCACAGGGTTATGGCTACACCTTC.

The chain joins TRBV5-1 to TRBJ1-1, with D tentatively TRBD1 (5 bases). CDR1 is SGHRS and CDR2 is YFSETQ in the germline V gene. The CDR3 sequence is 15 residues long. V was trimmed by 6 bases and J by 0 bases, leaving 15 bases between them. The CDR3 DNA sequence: TGCGCCAGCACCCCCTCGACAGCCATGAACACTGAAGCTTTCTTT. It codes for CASTPSTAMNTEAFF.

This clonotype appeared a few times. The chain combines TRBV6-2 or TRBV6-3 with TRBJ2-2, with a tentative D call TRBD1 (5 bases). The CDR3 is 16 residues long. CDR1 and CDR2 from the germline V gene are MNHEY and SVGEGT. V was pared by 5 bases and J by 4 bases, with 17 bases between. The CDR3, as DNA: TGTGCCAGCAGTAGGACGCCCTTAGGGGCCACCGGGGAGCTGTTTTTT. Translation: CASSRTPLGATGELFF.

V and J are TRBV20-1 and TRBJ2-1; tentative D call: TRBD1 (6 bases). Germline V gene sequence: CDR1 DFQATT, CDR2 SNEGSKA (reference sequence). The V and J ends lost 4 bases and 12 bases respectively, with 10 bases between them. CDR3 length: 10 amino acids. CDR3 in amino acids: CSAILGGQFF. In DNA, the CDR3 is TGCAGTGCTATACTAGGGGGGCAGTTCTTC.

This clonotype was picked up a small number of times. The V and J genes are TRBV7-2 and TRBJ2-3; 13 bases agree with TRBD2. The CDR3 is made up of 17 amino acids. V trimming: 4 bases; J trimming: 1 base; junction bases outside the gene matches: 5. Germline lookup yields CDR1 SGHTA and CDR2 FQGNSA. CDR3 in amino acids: CASSYHGTSGGTDTQYF. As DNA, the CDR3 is TGTGCCAGCAGCTATCATGGGACTAGCGGGGGCACAGATACGCAGTATTTT.

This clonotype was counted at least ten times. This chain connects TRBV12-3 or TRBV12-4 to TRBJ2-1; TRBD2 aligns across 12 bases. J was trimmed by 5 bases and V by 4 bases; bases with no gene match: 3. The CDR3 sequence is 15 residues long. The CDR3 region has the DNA TGTGCCAGCAGTTCTGGACTAGCGGGGCACAATGAGCAGTTCTTC. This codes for CASSSGLAGHNEQFF.